Below, one TCR beta chain is given with its context. Its specific antigen is unknown. No quality values exist for individual bases; no much larger clone is one base distant. At one collaborating source in Seattle, patients were enrolled during active infection and were followed longitudinally through the course of disease. Collaborating institutions collected whole blood in K2EDTA tubes following their own protocols. For TCRbeta analysis, collaborator samples were shipped as frozen whole blood, as isolated PBMCs, or as DNA extracted from either sample type. TCRbeta CDR3 regions were amplified from genomic DNA by means of the immunoSEQ Assay, a bias-controlled multiplex PCR. Per the authors' processing: Within the assay, amplification of reference gene primers was used to estimate how many nucleated cells each sample contained. To quantify the absolute abundance of each unique TCRbeta CDR3 rearrangement, sequence reads were collapsed and filtered. For each sample, productive Simpson clonality was calculated as the square root of Simpson's diversity index over productive rearrangements. TCRdb carries this immuneACCESS record with in-frame sequences only. Its versions omit some clonotypes, under half of them owing to an unresolved V gene in the studies checked, with the rest unexplained. V and J calls plus clone size are reproduced from that table; the DNA served to infer D and trimming. This sample holds 200,000 to 250,000 clones; nearly 95% were observed only once. Over 0.8% of the sample is in the top ten clones.

This specimen belongs to a study of blood T cell repertoires in COVID-19 (dated by TCRdb to the early 2020s). About the full investigation: The collaborator samples originated in the United States, Italy and Spain and spanned the acute and convalescent phases of COVID-19. The samples were drawn from two sources: the first 160 participants of the ongoing ImmuneRACE study, and 950 to 1,500 subjects contributed by 6 global collaborators. Deeply sampled blood TCRbeta repertoires from subjects exposed to, actively infected with, or recovered from COVID-19 were included in the dataset. The material from the prospective study consisted of cDNA or gDNA derived from T cells, B-cell-depleted T cells, or PBMCs. Nearly every sample came with metadata listing a de-identified subject ID, COVID-19 status, age in years and sex. Where available, HLA class I and class II types were taken from metadata supplied by the sample provider and were not determined by assay-based typing. The repertoires were released in a freely available public database intended as a resource for research on the immune response to SARS-CoV-2. Here is what the overall study found, with its caveats: How much clinical and demographic metadata was included differed by source and by participant, and the metadata was provided uncurated.

The CDR3 goes from the cysteine to the phenylalanine over 13 residues. CDR3 DNA is the only sequence kept; it has 39 bases, read in frame from the first base. V has 10 bases trimmed and J has 5 bases trimmed; junction bases matching no gene number 6. Per the germline V gene, ENHRY is the CDR1 and SYGVKD is the CDR2. The chain is encoded by TRBV10-3 joined to TRBJ1-5; a stretch of 9 junction bases matches TRBD1. The receptor comes from a man aged 30 to 39 with COVID-19, enrolled during active disease. Sequenced input: peripheral blood. CDR3 reads: CATADRGYQPQHF. The DNA is TGTGCCACCGCGGACAGGGGATATCAGCCCCAGCATTTT.